Below are 20 T cell receptor beta chains sequenced from a single sample in a study of cytomegalovirus exposure and HLA in healthy donors. The PCR had 60 Vbeta and 13 Jbeta primers. Some clones are missing from TCRdb's copy, which holds only in-frame ones; the method was immunoSEQ multiplex PCR. The profile shows 150,000 to 200,000 clones, 70% to 80% of them singletons. Sequenced input: PBMCs. The receptors derive from a woman between 45 and 60 years old in good health and CMV-seronegative.

The V gene is TRBV7-8, the J gene TRBJ2-5; tentative D call: TRBD2 (6 bases). V was pared by 2 bases and J by 5 bases, with 18 bases between. Germline lookup yields CDR1 SGHVS and CDR2 FQNEAQ. The CDR3 consists of 16 residues. The CDR3 here is CASSLRELSLAETQYF. Written as DNA, the CDR3 is TGTGCCAGCAGCTTACGGGAGTTATCCCTAGCGGAGACCCAGTACTTC.

The CDR3 coding sequence is TGTGCCAGCAGCTTTCAACAGGGGGGGTACGAGCAGTACTTC. Translated, it gives CASSFQQGGYEQYF. The chain is built from TRBV7-2 and TRBJ2-5; D is possibly TRBD1 (8 bases). The closer fit of TRBJ2-7 to the DNA end suggests the J call may be wrong. CDR1 is SGHTA, CDR2 FQGNSA, per germline. The CDR3 length is 14 residues.

This clone was observed a handful of times. CDR3 region: CASGLAGRNEQFF. DNA of the CDR3: TGTGCCAGCGGACTAGCGGGCCGGAATGAGCAGTTCTTC. This sequence joins TRBV7-6 and TRBJ2-1; TRBD2 matches 11 bases. With V trimmed by 8 bases and J by 7 bases, 4 bases remained unmatched. Germline V CDR1 and CDR2: SGHVS, FNYEAQ. The CDR3 consists of 13 residues.

The chain is built from TRBV9 and TRBJ2-2; tentatively, D is TRBD1 (6 bases). There are 15 residues in the CDR3. Germline-derived CDR1 and CDR2 are SGDLS and YYNGEE. The germline V and J ends were trimmed by 5 bases and 2 bases, with 13 bases remaining between them. This chain's CDR3 is CASRARGSNTGELFF. CDR3 nucleotides: TGTGCCAGCAGAGCAAGGGGGTCCAACACCGGGGAGCTGTTTTTT.

The rearrangement links TRBV6-6 to TRBJ1-2; D ambiguous. With 3 bases removed from V and 4 bases from J, the gap between germline ends came to 9 bases. CDR1 and CDR2 from the germline V gene are MNHNY and SVGAGI (reference sequence). The CDR3 totals 13 residues. Here the CDR3 reads CASSYGETYGYTF. CDR3 sequence (DNA): TGTGCCAGCAGTTATGGAGAGACCTATGGCTACACCTTC.

J is TRBJ2-5 and V is TRBV5-6; D unclear. V was shortened by 2 bases and J by 1 base, with 9 bases between the two germline ends. The CDR3 is 14 residues long. From germline, CDR1 is SGHDT and CDR2 YYEEEE. This chain's CDR3 is CASSLEMIQETQYF. As DNA, the CDR3 is TGTGCCAGCAGCTTAGAGATGATCCAAGAGACCCAGTACTTC.

V and J are TRBV5-1 and TRBJ1-5, with 7 bases aligning to TRBD1. The CDR3 spans 15 residues. CDR1 and CDR2 (germline): SGHRS, YFSETQ. Trimming removed 3 bases from V and 13 bases from J; junction bases left unmatched: 16. The CDR3 sequence is CASSWGGQAIMGQHF. CDR3 DNA sequence: TGCGCCAGCAGCTGGGGAGGACAGGCCATAATGGGACAGCATTTT.

This clone was counted only a few times. This rearrangement joins TRBV4-1 to TRBJ2-7, with 11 bases aligning to TRBD2. The CDR3 contains 15 residues. Germline V gene lookup returns CDR1 MGHRA and CDR2 YSYEKL. Germline trimming cut 6 bases from V and 6 bases from J; bases unmatched to any gene: 10. The CDR3 DNA reads as TGCGCCAGCAGGGCTGGGACTAGCGGCACCGGCGAGCAGTACTTC. Translation: CASRAGTSGTGEQYF.

The chain links TRBV7-2 to TRBJ2-7, with D maybe TRBD1 (6 bases). Trimming left V 3 bases short and J 3 bases short, with 15 bases between. The CDR3 runs to 15 residues. Germline V CDR1 and CDR2: SGHTA, FQGNSA. The CDR3 reads CASSLGASLYYEQYF. CDR3 DNA sequence: TGTGCCAGCAGCTTGGGGGCCTCACTCTACTACGAGCAGTACTTC.

V gene TRBV7-2 combines with J gene TRBJ1-5, with D unclear. Trimming stripped 5 bases from V and 5 bases from J, with 7 bases between. CDR1 is SGHTA, CDR2 FQGNSA, per germline. There are 12 residues in the CDR3. The CDR3 region is CASSEMYQPQHF. The CDR3 DNA sequence: TGTGCCAGCAGCGAGATGTATCAGCCCCAGCATTTT. Full variable domain (outside the CDR3, taken from reference TRBV7-2 and TRBJ1-5): GAGVSQSPSNKVTEKGKDVELRCDPISGHTALYWYRQSLGQGLEFLIYFQGNSAPDKSGLPSDRFSAERTGGSVSTLTIQRTQQEDSAVYLCASSEMYQPQHFGDGTRLSIL.

The chain couples TRBV15 to TRBJ1-4, with TRBD1 as a possible D gene (5 bases). CDR3 length equals 14 residues. In germline, CDR1 is LNHNV, CDR2 YYDKDF (reference sequence). V was cut by 7 bases and J by 6 bases, with 15 bases left in between. The CDR3 DNA follows: TGTGCCACCACCAGCGGGAGGGGATATGAAAAACTGTTTTTT. Protein: CATTSGRGYEKLFF.

This chain uses TRBV6-5 with TRBJ1-1; 7 bases align to TRBD1. Germline lookup yields CDR1 MNHEY and CDR2 SVGAGI. The V and J ends lost 6 bases and 4 bases, in that order; junction bases with no gene match: 8. This CDR3 contains 14 residues. This chain's CDR3 is CASRRGQQTTEAFF. CDR3 bases: TGTGCCAGCAGACGGGGACAGCAGACCACTGAAGCTTTCTTT.

The rearrangement uses TRBV18 and TRBJ2-3, with 11 bases lining up with TRBD2. Looked up from germline, CDR1 is KGHSH and CDR2 is LQKENI. With V trimmed by 2 bases and J by 2 bases, 12 bases remained unmatched. The CDR3 spans 19 residues. The chain's CDR3 is CASSPGTNGSGRATDTQYF. The DNA for the CDR3 is TGTGCCAGCTCACCAGGAACGAACGGTAGCGGGAGGGCCACAGATACGCAGTATTTT.

This sequence joins TRBV6-5 and TRBJ2-5, with D possibly matching TRBD1 (5 bases). The J call is doubtful: the DNA matches TRBJ2-7 better. The germline gives CDR1 MNHEY, CDR2 SVGAGI. The length of the CDR3 is 16 residues. CDR3 protein: CASSYRQSLNSYEQYF. CDR3 coding DNA: TGTGCCAGCAGTTACCGACAGTCCCTGAACTCCTACGAGCAGTACTTC.

The chain uses TRBV6-1 and TRBJ1-2; 8 bases match TRBD1. The CDR3 totals 13 residues. After removal of 6 bases from V and 7 bases from J, the junction contained 7 bases not matched to a gene. Germline-derived CDR1 and CDR2 are MNHNS and SASEGT. The CDR3 nucleotides read TGTGCCAGCAGGGTCGACAGGGGTGGTGGCTACACCTTC. Translated, it gives CASRVDRGGGYTF.

This clone was detected a few times. The V and J genes are TRBV6-5 and TRBJ1-1; maybe TRBD1 (6 bases). Trimming removed 0 bases at V and 5 bases at J, with 13 bases between. Germline CDR1 is MNHEY and CDR2 is SVGAGI. This CDR3 is built from 15 residues. The CDR3 DNA follows: TGTGCCAGCAGTTACTCGGGGGGGCGGACTACTGAAGCTTTCTTT. It is translated as CASSYSGGRTTEAFF.

The chain carries TRBV5-1 and TRBJ1-2; possible D gene TRBD1, 5 bases. CDR3 length: 15 residues. The V and J ends lost 4 bases and 6 bases respectively, with 19 bases between them. Germline CDR1 SGHRS, CDR2 YFSETQ. In DNA, the CDR3 is TGCGCCAGCAGCCGCCAGACCGGGGGGGGAGATGGCTACACCTTC. Translated, it gives CASSRQTGGGDGYTF.

This clone appeared once. One end of the junction is discordant with germline, which a read error may explain. The rearrangement joins TRBV7-7 to TRBJ2-5, with D possibly matching TRBD2 (5 bases). Germline V gene lookup returns CDR1 SSHAT and CDR2 FNYEAQ (reference sequence). The CDR3 contains 13 residues. The CDR3 region has the DNA TGTGCTAGCAGCTTAGCGCGCGAGGAGACCCAGTACTTC. Protein product: CASSLAREETQYF. Full variable domain (rest looked up from reference TRBV7-7 and TRBJ2-5): GAGVSQSPRYKVTKRGQDVTLRCDPISSHATLYWYQQALGQGPEFLTYFNYEAQPDKSGLPSDRFSAERPEGSISTLTIQRTEQRDSAMYRCASSLAREETQYFGPGTRLLVL.

The gene calls are TRBV6-5 and TRBJ1-1, with TRBD1 matching 8 bases. Looked up from germline, CDR1 is MNHEY and CDR2 is SVGAGI. J was trimmed by 4 bases and V by 5 bases; bases with no gene match: 9. The CDR3 loop spans 15 amino acids. The CDR3 nucleotides are TGTGCCAGCAGTGGACGGACAGGGATCAGCACTGAAGCTTTCTTT. It yields the protein CASSGRTGISTEAFF.

The J gene is TRBJ1-2, the V gene TRBV4-3; 7 bases are shared with TRBD1. The CDR3 extends over 13 amino acids. The germline V gene has CDR1 LGHNA and CDR2 YSLEER. J lost 8 bases, V lost 8 bases, and 11 bases had no gene match. The CDR3 DNA follows: TGCGCCAGCGGATATCAAGGGACAGACGGCTACACCTTC. It encodes CASGYQGTDGYTF.